What follows describes a single TCR beta chain. Regions amplified from RNA transcripts were the TCR beta CDR3 regions. The TCR CDR3 first-round RT-PCR relied on the HTBI primer set. TCRdb called the multiplex PCR reads again in MiXCR, with one record for every CDR3 protein. The sample holds hundreds of thousands of distinct CDR3 sequences, approximately 40% seen once. The data are from a study of T cells in Graves' hyperthyroidism and ophthalmopathy. Study as a whole: Peripheral blood draws took place at initial diagnosis, ahead of any treatment.

For Graves' hyperthyroidism to be stable, ophthalmopathy could not progress within 18 months. CDR1 is MNHEY, CDR2 SVGAGI, per germline. The CDR3 contains 13 residues. Trimming stripped 9 bases from V and 5 bases from J, with 16 bases between. The specimen sequenced was blood. The chain has TRBV6-5 and TRBJ1-1, with D unresolved. This receptor was taken from a man younger than 35 with Graves' hyperthyroidism. The CDR3 nucleotides are TGTGCCAGTCTAGGGCACGGAGGGACTGAAGCTTTCTTT. Protein product: CASLGHGGTEAFF.